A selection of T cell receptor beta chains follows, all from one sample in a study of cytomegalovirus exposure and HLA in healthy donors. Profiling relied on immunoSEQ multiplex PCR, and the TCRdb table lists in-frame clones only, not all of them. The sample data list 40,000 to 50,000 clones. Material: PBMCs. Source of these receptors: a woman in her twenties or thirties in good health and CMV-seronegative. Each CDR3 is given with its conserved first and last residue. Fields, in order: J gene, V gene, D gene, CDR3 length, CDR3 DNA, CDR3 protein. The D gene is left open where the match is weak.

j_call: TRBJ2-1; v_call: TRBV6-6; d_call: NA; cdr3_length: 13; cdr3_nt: TGTGCCAGCAGTTACGCAGGGGGGAATGAGCAGTTCTTC; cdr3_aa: CASSYAGGNEQFF
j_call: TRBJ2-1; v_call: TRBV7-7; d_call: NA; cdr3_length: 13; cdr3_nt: TGTGCTAGCAGCTTAGACACCTACAATGAGCAGTTCTTC; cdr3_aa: CASSLDTYNEQFF
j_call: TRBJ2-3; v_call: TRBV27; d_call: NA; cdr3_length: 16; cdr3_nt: TGTGCCAGCAGTCCTCCACAGGGACCGAGCACAGATACGCAGTATTTT; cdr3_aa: CASSPPQGPSTDTQYF
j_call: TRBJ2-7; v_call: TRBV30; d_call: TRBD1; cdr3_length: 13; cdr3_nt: TGTGCCTGGAGTAAAAGGGGGCGATGGGAGCAGTACTTC; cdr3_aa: CAWSKRGRWEQYF
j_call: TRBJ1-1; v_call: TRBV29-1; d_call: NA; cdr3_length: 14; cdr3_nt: TGCAGCGTTGAAGATCTAAGGGGCCGTAGGGAAGCTTTCTTT; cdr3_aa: CSVEDLRGRREAFF
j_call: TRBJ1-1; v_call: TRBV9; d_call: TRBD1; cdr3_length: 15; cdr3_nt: TGTGCCAGCAGCGCCCTGGGACAGACGAACACTGAAGCTTTCTTT; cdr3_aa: CASSALGQTNTEAFF
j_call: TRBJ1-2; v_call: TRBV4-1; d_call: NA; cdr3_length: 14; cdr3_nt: TGCGCCAGCAGCCACCCCCTCCAGAACTATGGCTACACCTTC; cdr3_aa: CASSHPLQNYGYTF
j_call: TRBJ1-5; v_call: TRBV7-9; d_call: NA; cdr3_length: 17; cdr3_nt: TGTGCCAGCAGCTTAGGACAGCCGAAGGTTAGGAATCAGCCCCAGCATTTT; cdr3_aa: CASSLGQPKVRNQPQHF
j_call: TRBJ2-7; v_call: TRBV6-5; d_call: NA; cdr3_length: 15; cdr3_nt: TGTGCCAGCAGTCATTCCGGGACTTACTCCTACGAGCAGTACTTC; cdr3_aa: CASSHSGTYSYEQYF
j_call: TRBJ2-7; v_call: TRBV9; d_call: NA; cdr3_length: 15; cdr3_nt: TGTGCCAGCAGCGTCGGAGTGGGTGGGGGGAACGAGCAGTACTTC; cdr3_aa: CASSVGVGGGNEQYF
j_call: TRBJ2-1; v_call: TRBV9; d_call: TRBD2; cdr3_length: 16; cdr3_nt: TGTGCCAGCAGCGTAGAGGGACTAGCCTGGTACAATGAGCAGTTCTTC; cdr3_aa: CASSVEGLAWYNEQFF